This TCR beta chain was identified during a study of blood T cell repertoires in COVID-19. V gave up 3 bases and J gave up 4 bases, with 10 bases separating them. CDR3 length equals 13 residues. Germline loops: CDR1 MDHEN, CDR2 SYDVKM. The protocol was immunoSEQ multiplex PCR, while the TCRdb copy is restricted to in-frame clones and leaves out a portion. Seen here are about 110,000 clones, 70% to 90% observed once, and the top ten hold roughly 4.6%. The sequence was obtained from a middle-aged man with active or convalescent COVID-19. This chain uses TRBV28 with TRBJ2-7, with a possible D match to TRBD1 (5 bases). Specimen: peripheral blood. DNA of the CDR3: TGTGCCAGCAGTTTGGGCAGGGCGTACGAGCAGTACTTC. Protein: CASSLGRAYEQYF.